Below, 20 T cell receptor beta chains from the same sample are listed, as sequenced in a study of blood T cell repertoires in COVID-19. Clones were sequenced by immunoSEQ multiplex PCR, and TCRdb holds only the in-frame ones, with some missing. The sample consists of approximately 320,000 clones, about 90% of them appearing once. Sequencing input: peripheral blood. Source of these receptors: a young woman with COVID-19, enrolled during active disease.

Turning to this clone: Its ends do not fully match the called genes, so a read error is possible. The rearrangement links TRBV6-5 to TRBJ2-3; D might be TRBD1 (5 bases). This CDR3 contains 12 residues. The germline gives CDR1 MNHEY, CDR2 SVGAGI. The CDR3 protein is CVVRASTDTQYF. CDR3 sequence (DNA): TGCGTCGTCAGGGCGAGCACAGATACGCAGTATTTT.

The chain recombines TRBV18 with TRBJ1-2; TRBD1 aligns across 7 bases. Germline V gene sequence: CDR1 KGHSH, CDR2 LQKENI. The CDR3 sequence is 15 residues long. V trimming: 3 bases; J trimming: 3 bases; junction bases outside the gene matches: 7. The CDR3 DNA follows: TGTGCCAGCTCACCGGACAGGAGACCTGACTATGGCTACACCTTC. Its translation is CASSPDRRPDYGYTF.

This chain joins TRBV10-1 and TRBJ2-3, with TRBD2 matching over 7 bases. There are 19 residues in the CDR3. Germline V gene lookup returns CDR1 WNHNN and CDR2 SYGVQD (reference sequence). J gave up 2 bases and V 0 bases, and 14 bases lay outside the gene matches. The CDR3 sequence: CASSESIKRGLSFTDTQYF. In nucleotides, the CDR3 is TGCGCCAGCAGTGAGTCGATAAAGCGGGGCCTTTCTTTCACAGATACGCAGTATTTT.

Many counts were recorded for this clone. The chain carries TRBV2 and TRBJ1-1; D may be TRBD1 (5 bases). Germline lookup yields CDR1 SNHLY and CDR2 FYNNEI. V was cut by 3 bases and J by 7 bases, with 12 bases left in between. The CDR3 loop spans 13 amino acids. The CDR3 here is CASSEGWRGEAFF. The DNA of the CDR3 is TGTGCCAGCAGTGAGGGTTGGAGGGGTGAAGCTTTCTTT.

The chain carries TRBV19 and TRBJ1-2, with D possibly being TRBD1 (6 bases). The CDR3 is 14 residues long. V was shortened by 6 bases and J by 4 bases, with 15 bases between the two germline ends. Per the germline V gene, CDR1 is LNHDA and CDR2 is SQIVND (reference sequence). The CDR3 DNA follows: TGTGCCAGTAGCCCCCGGACAGACTTCTATGGCTACACCTTC. Translating gives CASSPRTDFYGYTF.

This chain links TRBV28 with TRBJ1-1; 7 bases are shared with TRBD1. Germline V CDR1 and CDR2: MDHEN, SYDVKM. The CDR3 runs 13 residues. V gave up 7 bases and J gave up 5 bases; unmatched junction bases: 7. CDR3 loop: CASTSTGRTEAFF. In nucleotides, the CDR3 is TGTGCCAGCACCTCGACAGGGAGGACTGAAGCTTTCTTT.

The rearrangement links TRBV10-2 to TRBJ1-2; TRBD1 matches at 7 bases. The CDR3 extends over 14 amino acids. Germline trimming cut 0 bases from V and 7 bases from J; bases unmatched to any gene: 5. The germline V gene encodes CDR1 WSHSY and CDR2 SAAADI. The CDR3 nucleotides read TGCGCCAGCAGTGAGTCGTTAGGGGGCGGTGGCTACACCTTC. Its protein is CASSESLGGGGYTF.

The gene calls are TRBV19 and TRBJ1-3, with 10 bases matching TRBD1. The length of the CDR3 is 17 residues. The germline V gene has CDR1 LNHDA and CDR2 SQIVND (reference sequence). Trimming took 10 bases from V and 5 from J; bases not matched to a gene: 17. This CDR3 reads CATQRDRGFGMRNTIYF. The CDR3 nucleotides are TGTGCCACCCAACGGGACAGGGGATTCGGTATGCGAAACACCATATATTTT.

The chain links TRBV2 to TRBJ1-1; tentative D call: TRBD1 (6 bases). With 6 bases removed from V and 2 bases from J, the gap between germline ends came to 13 bases. The CDR3 is 14 residues long. Germline V gene data show CDR1 as SNHLY and CDR2 as FYNNEI. This CDR3 reads CASSRTALNTEAFF. The DNA for the CDR3 is TGTGCCAGCAGCCGGACAGCACTAAACACTGAAGCTTTCTTT.

This clone was observed a handful of times. V is TRBV14 and J is TRBJ1-2, with 7 bases that match TRBD1. From germline, CDR1 is SGHDN and CDR2 FVKESK. V lost 2 bases, J lost 5 bases, and 8 bases stayed unmatched. The CDR3 has 15 amino acids. The CDR3 DNA sequence: TGTGCCAGCAGCCAAAGGAAGGGGGCTAGGTATGGCTACACCTTC. It encodes CASSQRKGARYGYTF.

This clone was seen just once. The V call is TRBV5-1, the J call TRBJ2-3, with unresolved D. Deletions cut 6 bases from V and 0 bases from J, with 20 bases between. The germline V gene encodes CDR1 SGHRS and CDR2 YFSETQ. The CDR3 is 17 amino acids. The DNA for the CDR3 is TGCGCCAGCACGCAAACCAGGCCTCTGGCGAGCACAGATACGCAGTATTTT. Translating gives CASTQTRPLASTDTQYF.

The chain joins TRBV6-2 or TRBV6-3 to TRBJ2-3; TRBD2 matches 8 bases. Losses at the gene ends were 0 bases for V and 3 bases for J; bases not matched to a gene: 11. Looked up from germline, CDR1 is MNHEY and CDR2 is SVGEGT. The length of the CDR3 is 18 residues. The CDR3 spells CASSYSINGGGQTDTQYF. In nucleotides, the CDR3 is TGTGCCAGCAGTTACTCGATCAACGGGGGGGGGCAGACAGATACGCAGTATTTT.

The chain is built from TRBV5-6 and TRBJ1-1; D gene unclear. The CDR3 spans 14 residues. Germline CDR1 SGHDT, CDR2 YYEEEE. V was pared by 0 bases and J by 1 base, with 7 bases between. The CDR3 nucleotides read TGTGCCAGCAGCTTGGCTGGGCCGAACACTGAAGCTTTCTTT. As protein: CASSLAGPNTEAFF. Variable domain in full (rest from reference TRBV5-6 and TRBJ1-1): DAGVTQSPTHLIKTRGQQVTLRCSPKSGHDTVSWYQQALGQGPQFIFQYYEEEERQRGNFPDRFSGHQFPNYSSELNVNALLLGDSALYLCASSLAGPNTEAFFGQGTRLTVV.

A single count supports this clone. This chain links TRBV19 with TRBJ1-1; TRBD1 aligns across 7 bases. CDR1 is LNHDA and CDR2 is SQIVND in the germline V gene (reference sequence). The V and J ends lost 6 bases and 0 bases, in that order; junction bases with no gene match: 7. This CDR3 is 15 amino acids long. CDR3 sequence reads: CASSPGQFLNTEAFF. The CDR3 DNA reads TGTGCCAGTAGCCCGGGACAGTTCCTGAACACTGAAGCTTTCTTT.

The chain couples TRBV5-1 to TRBJ1-1; 8 nucleotides match TRBD1. CDR1 and CDR2 from the germline V gene are SGHRS and YFSETQ. The V and J ends lost 2 bases and 1 base, in that order; junction bases with no gene match: 7. The CDR3 is 16 amino acids. CDR3 bases: TGCGCCAGCAGCTTCAGGGGGCAAAATAGGAACACTGAAGCTTTCTTT. Protein product: CASSFRGQNRNTEAFF.

The chain carries TRBV18 and TRBJ1-4, with TRBD1 as a possible D gene (5 bases). The germline gives CDR1 KGHSH, CDR2 LQKENI. Trimming cost V 8 bases and J 8 bases, with 18 bases left between them. The CDR3 runs 14 residues. CDR3 loop: CASAETADTEKLFF. Here the CDR3 DNA reads TGTGCCAGCGCCGAGACAGCCGATACGGAAAAACTGTTTTTT.

The genes are TRBV5-5 and TRBJ1-3, with a tentative D call TRBD1 (5 bases). The CDR3 length is 15 residues. CDR1 is SGHKS, CDR2 YYEKEE, per germline (reference sequence). The germline V and J ends were trimmed by 4 bases and 3 bases, with 14 bases remaining between them. The CDR3 sequence: CASSGAGGFGNTIYF. CDR3 coding DNA: TGTGCCAGCAGCGGGGCGGGAGGGTTTGGAAACACCATATATTTT. The entire variable domain, with the rest obtained from reference TRBV5-5 and TRBJ1-3, is as follows: DAGVTQSPTHLIKTRGQQVTLRCSPISGHKSVSWYQQVLGQGPQFIFQYYEKEERGRGNFPDRFSARQFPNYSSELNVNALLLGDSALYLCASSGAGGFGNTIYFGEGSWLTVV.

The rearrangement uses TRBV2 and TRBJ1-2, with TRBD1 matching 8 bases. Germline assignment: CDR1 SNHLY and CDR2 FYNNEI. The CDR3 is made up of 14 amino acids. V lost 0 bases to trimming and J lost 8 bases; unmatched junction nucleotides: 5. The CDR3 spells CASSEATGQGGYTF. CDR3 nucleotide sequence: TGTGCCAGCAGTGAAGCGACAGGACAGGGCGGCTACACCTTC.

V usage is TRBV18 and J usage is TRBJ1-6; weak D call: TRBD1 (6 bases). V was pared by 5 bases and J by 1 base, with 21 bases between. The length of the CDR3 is 19 residues. CDR1 and CDR2 (germline): KGHSH, LQKENI. The DNA for the CDR3 is TGTGCCAGCTCAGGGCTCGCACAGGGTGGAGGTTCCTATAATTCACCCCTCCACTTT. Its translation: CASSGLAQGGGSYNSPLHF.

V usage is TRBV2 and J usage is TRBJ1-3, with D maybe TRBD1 (5 bases). This CDR3 has 15 amino acids. CDR1 is SNHLY, CDR2 FYNNEI, per germline. Trimming stripped 5 bases from V and 3 bases from J, with 14 bases between. The CDR3 sequence: CASSRQFLGGNTIYF. CDR3 DNA: TGTGCCAGCAGTAGACAGTTTCTTGGTGGAAACACCATATATTTT.